This TCR beta chain is from a study of CD4+ T cells in melanoma (dated by TCRdb to the early 2020s). In terms of the full investigation: The study investigated neoantigen-specific CD4+ T cells in human melanoma. Broader findings and caveats from the paper: According to the report, neoantigen-specific CD4+ T cells in melanoma displayed diverse differentiation states. Neoantigen-specific CD4+ T cells were reported to be correlated with the function of CD8+ T cells, macrophages and B cells.

As for this clone: Its antigen remains unidentified. Base qualities are not provided; no much larger clone lies one nucleotide away.

The donors were melanoma patients. Receptor libraries were prepared by the immunoSEQ multiplex PCR assay. Sourced from immuneACCESS, this table was stored by TCRdb with only in-frame sequences that have V and J called. A share of the clones is absent; for the studies checked, an unresolved V gene accounts for under half, and the remainder has no known explanation. For this sample there are thousands of clones; approximately 64% appear just once. Roughly 17% of the sample goes to the ten largest clones. For this chain, trimming is 5 bases at the V end and 4 bases at the J end, and the number of junction bases without a gene match is 7. The germline V gene supplies CDR1 SQVTM and CDR2 ANQGSEA. Measured from the cysteine to the phenylalanine, the CDR3 is 13 residues long. Kept here is only the CDR3 DNA, which spans 39 bases and is read in frame from base 1.

The sequence is built from TRBV29-1 and TRBJ2-5; 7 of the junction bases match TRBD1. The clonotype comes from a human donor with melanoma. Material for sequencing was cells from a culture (not recorded whether cultured in vitro). The nucleotides are TGCAGCGTTAAGGGGGCCGCCGGAGAGACCCAGTACTTC. Its protein product is CSVKGAAGETQYF.